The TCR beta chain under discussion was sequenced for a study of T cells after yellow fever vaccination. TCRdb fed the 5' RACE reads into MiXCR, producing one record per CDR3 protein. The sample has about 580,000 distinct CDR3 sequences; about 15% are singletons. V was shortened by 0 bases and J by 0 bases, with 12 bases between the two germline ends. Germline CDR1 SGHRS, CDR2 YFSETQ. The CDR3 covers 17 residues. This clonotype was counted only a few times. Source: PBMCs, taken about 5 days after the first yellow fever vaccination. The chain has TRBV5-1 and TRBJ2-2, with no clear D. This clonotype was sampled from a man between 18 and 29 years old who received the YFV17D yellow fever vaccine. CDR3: CASSLVGEATNTGELFF. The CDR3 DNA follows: TGCGCCAGCAGCTTGGTCGGAGAGGCCACGAACACCGGGGAGCTGTTTTTT.